The 20 T cell receptor beta chains below all came from one sample that was sequenced in a study of blood T cell repertoires in COVID-19. Sequenced by immunoSEQ multiplex PCR; TCRdb stores in-frame clones only, minus some. In the table there are around 50,000 clones, 75% to 90% of which are singletons. The sample comprised peripheral blood. The receptors come from a human donor in a cohort sampled during active COVID-19.

The chain uses TRBV5-5 and TRBJ1-5; no firm D call. The CDR3 runs to 15 residues. Germline values: CDR1 SGHKS, CDR2 YYEKEE (reference sequence). With 1 base removed from V and 2 bases from J, the gap between germline ends came to 10 bases. The CDR3 coding sequence is TGTGCCAGCAGCTTGTACCCGGGTCGCAATCAGCCCCAGCATTTT. It translates to CASSLYPGRNQPQHF.

The rearrangement uses TRBV2 and TRBJ1-6, with TRBD1 matching over 7 bases. CDR3 length: 14 residues. The germline V gene encodes CDR1 SNHLY and CDR2 FYNNEI. The ends lost 3 bases at V and 6 bases at J; junction bases unmatched: 2. The CDR3 nucleotides read TGTGCCAGCAGTGACGGGACAGCTAATTCACCCCTCCACTTT. Translated, it gives CASSDGTANSPLHF.

The chain employs TRBV28 and TRBJ2-2; maybe TRBD1 (6 bases). Deletions cut 6 bases from V and 2 bases from J, with 16 bases between. There are 16 residues in the CDR3. Germline V gene lookup returns CDR1 MDHEN and CDR2 SYDVKM. This CDR3 is CASRKRLDSNTGELFF. Here the CDR3 DNA reads TGTGCCAGCAGAAAGCGACTGGACAGCAACACCGGGGAGCTGTTTTTT.

The chain joins TRBV6-6 to TRBJ1-2; D is perhaps TRBD1 (5 bases). CDR1 and CDR2 from the germline V gene are MNHNY and SVGAGI (reference sequence). The CDR3 consists of 12 residues. Trimming removed 11 bases at V and 8 bases at J, with 18 bases between. In DNA form, the CDR3 reads TGTGCCGCAGGGTCCGGGCTGGGAGGCTACACCTTC. This codes for CAAGSGLGGYTF.

The chain couples TRBV7-9 to TRBJ1-1, with D perhaps matching TRBD1 (5 bases). Germline loops: CDR1 SEHNR, CDR2 FQNEAQ (reference sequence). Trimming removed 3 bases from V and 4 bases from J, with 9 bases in between. There are 13 residues in the CDR3. The CDR3 sequence is CASSFGGSTEAFF. The CDR3 DNA sequence: TGTGCCAGCAGCTTCGGGGGATCCACTGAAGCTTTCTTT.

V and J are TRBV19 and TRBJ2-5; tentatively, D is TRBD2 (6 bases). Trimming removed 5 bases at V and 4 bases at J, with 11 bases between. Germline lookup yields CDR1 LNHDA and CDR2 SQIVND (reference sequence). The CDR3 is made up of 13 amino acids. CDR3 sequence (DNA): TGTGCCAGTAGTGCGGGGCCAAGAGAGACCCAGTACTTC. It codes for CASSAGPRETQYF.

The chain combines TRBV27 with TRBJ1-1, with D perhaps matching TRBD1 (5 bases). V was trimmed by 3 bases and J by 1 base, leaving 15 bases between them. The CDR3 loop spans 16 amino acids. CDR1 MNHEY and CDR2 SMNVEV come from the germline V gene (reference sequence). DNA for the CDR3: TGTGCCAGCAGTTTCTCGGTTGGGGGGGGGAACACTGAAGCTTTCTTT. Translating it yields CASSFSVGGGNTEAFF.

CDR3 loop: CASSHELPNYGYTF. The CDR3 nucleotides are TGTGCCAGCAGCCACGAGTTACCGAACTATGGCTACACCTTC. The V gene is TRBV5-4, the J gene TRBJ1-2, with unresolved D. Germline V gene lookup returns CDR1 SGHNT and CDR2 YYREEE (reference sequence). The CDR3 extends over 14 amino acids. Trimming removed 4 bases at V and 2 bases at J, with 12 bases between.

The chain uses TRBV28 and TRBJ1-1, with TRBD1 identical over 9 bases. The CDR3 sequence is 14 residues long. Looked up from germline, CDR1 is MDHEN and CDR2 is SYDVKM. With V trimmed by 6 bases and J by 10 bases, 12 bases remained unmatched. The CDR3 loop is CASSPGTGMSVAFF. The CDR3 DNA follows: TGTGCCAGCAGCCCCGGGACAGGGATGAGTGTAGCTTTCTTT.

In its sample, this clone was seen a few times. This chain uses TRBV6-2 or TRBV6-3 with TRBJ1-3; tentatively, D is TRBD1 (6 bases). Trimming took 1 base from V and 0 from J, leaving 13 bases between them. The CDR3 covers 17 residues. Germline CDR1 and CDR2: MNHEY and SVGEGT. The CDR3 DNA reads TGTGCCAGCAGTTACTGGGGACAACGTACCTCTGGAAACACCATATATTTT. The encoded protein is CASSYWGQRTSGNTIYF.

This chain joins TRBV2 and TRBJ2-2, with no clear D. Looked up from germline, CDR1 is SNHLY and CDR2 is FYNNEI. Trimming took 7 bases from V and 4 from J, leaving 13 bases between them. The CDR3 extends over 14 amino acids. In DNA, the CDR3 is TGTGCCAGCACTCGGCAGGCCCTCACCGGGGAGCTGTTTTTT. Protein product: CASTRQALTGELFF. Drawing the rest from reference TRBV2 and TRBJ2-2, the complete variable domain is EPEVTQTPSHQVTQMGQEVILRCVPISNHLYFYWYRQILGQKVEFLVSFYNNEISEKSEIFDDQFSVERPDGSNFTLKIRSTKLEDSAMYFCASTRQALTGELFFGEGSRLTVL.

The chain links TRBV28 to TRBJ2-1; 10 positions agree with TRBD2. This CDR3 spans 15 amino acids. Germline V gene sequence: CDR1 MDHEN, CDR2 SYDVKM. Trimming at V came to 2 bases and at J to 9 bases, leaving 7 bases not matched to a gene. This CDR3 reads CASSLGSSGGGEQFF. The CDR3 DNA is TGTGCCAGCAGTTTAGGGTCTAGCGGGGGAGGTGAGCAGTTCTTC.

This clone was seen just once. The chain has TRBV5-6 and TRBJ2-5; 7 positions agree with TRBD2. CDR3 size: 14 residues. J gave up 4 bases and V 4 bases, and 7 bases lay outside the gene matches. The V gene's germline CDR1 is SGHDT and CDR2 YYEEEE. The DNA of the CDR3 is TGTGCCAGCAGCCCCCCGGGGGGTGGAGAGACCCAGTACTTC. This encodes CASSPPGGGETQYF.

The chain joins TRBV30 to TRBJ2-5; 14 bases map to TRBD2. Trimming removed 2 bases from V and 3 bases from J; junction bases left unmatched: 11. CDR3 length: 18 residues. Germline assignment: CDR1 GTSNPN and CDR2 SVGIG (reference sequence). CDR3 region: CAWSTLTGLAGAEETQYF. The CDR3 DNA follows: TGTGCCTGGAGTACCCTAACGGGACTAGCGGGGGCCGAAGAGACCCAGTACTTC.

The gene calls are TRBV27 and TRBJ2-7, with D possibly matching TRBD1 (6 bases). CDR3 length: 15 amino acids. The V end was cut by 4 bases, the J end by 6 bases, with 19 bases between. The germline CDR1 and CDR2 sequences are MNHEY and SMNVEV (reference sequence). The CDR3 bases are TGTGCCAGCAGTTCAGTGGGGGCGAGGATGCGCGAGCAGTACTTC. As protein: CASSSVGARMREQYF.

The gene calls are TRBV4-3 and TRBJ1-2, with 9 positions matching TRBD1. After removal of 4 bases from V and 3 bases from J, the junction contained 9 bases not matched to a gene. CDR1 LGHNA and CDR2 YSLEER come from the germline V gene. CDR3 length: 16 residues. CDR3 sequence: CASSRNRGPAYYGYTF. CDR3 sequence (DNA): TGCGCCAGCAGCCGCAACAGGGGGCCTGCCTACTATGGCTACACCTTC.

This chain joins TRBV5-8 and TRBJ2-7, with a weak D call TRBD2 (6 bases). V dropped 3 bases and J dropped 2 bases, with 21 bases sitting between them. There are 17 residues in the CDR3. The germline CDR1 and CDR2 sequences are SGHTS and YDEGEE. The CDR3 nucleotides are TGTGCCAGCAGCTCGACCCCGTCGGGGGACGGAGCCTACGAGCAGTACTTC. It yields the protein CASSSTPSGDGAYEQYF.

V usage is TRBV5-5 and J usage is TRBJ1-4; D may be TRBD1 (5 bases). The CDR3 covers 13 residues. Germline V gene lookup returns CDR1 SGHKS and CDR2 YYEKEE (reference sequence). The V end lost 0 bases, the J end lost 9 bases, and 9 bases lay between the germline ends. The CDR3 loop is CASSLESGKKLFF. As DNA, the CDR3 is TGTGCCAGCAGCTTGGAGTCAGGGAAAAAACTGTTTTTT.

This clone was seen only once. The chain has TRBV27 and TRBJ1-2; no firm D call. V lost 6 bases, J lost 4 bases, and 12 bases lay in between. Germline V gene sequence: CDR1 MNHEY, CDR2 SMNVEV (reference sequence). The CDR3 length is 13 residues. In DNA, the CDR3 is TGTGCCAGCAGCACAGCCCCCAGCTATGGCTACACCTTC. Protein product: CASSTAPSYGYTF.

This clone was seen a single time. The chain uses TRBV11-2 and TRBJ2-5; no clear D. CDR1 and CDR2 from the germline V gene are SGHAT and FQNNGV. This CDR3 spans 11 amino acids. Trimming removed 1 base at V and 9 bases at J, with 6 bases between. Written as DNA, the CDR3 is TGTGCCAGCAGCTTAGGAGTAGCCCAGTACTTC. It yields the protein CASSLGVAQYF. The full variable domain, its missing parts supplied by reference TRBV11-2 and TRBJ2-5, is EAGVAQSPRYKIIEKRQSVAFWCNPISGHATLYWYQQILGQGPKLLIQFQNNGVVDDSQLPKDRFSAERLKGVDSTLKIQPAKLEDSAVYLCASSLGVAQYFGPGTRLLVL.